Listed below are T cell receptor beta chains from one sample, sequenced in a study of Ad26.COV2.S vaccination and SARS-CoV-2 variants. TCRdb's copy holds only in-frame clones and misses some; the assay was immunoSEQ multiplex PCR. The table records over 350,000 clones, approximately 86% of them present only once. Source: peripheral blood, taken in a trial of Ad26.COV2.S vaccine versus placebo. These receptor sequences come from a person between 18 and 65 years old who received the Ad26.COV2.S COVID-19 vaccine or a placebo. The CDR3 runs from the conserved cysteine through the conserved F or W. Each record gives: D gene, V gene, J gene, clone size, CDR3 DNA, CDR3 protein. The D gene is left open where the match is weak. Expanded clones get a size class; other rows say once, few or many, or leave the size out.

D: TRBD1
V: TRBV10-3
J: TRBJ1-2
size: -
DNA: TGTGCCATCAGTGACACAGGGGATCGGAATGGCTACACCTTC
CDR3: CAISDTGDRNGYTF

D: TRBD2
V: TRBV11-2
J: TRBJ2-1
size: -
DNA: TGTGCCAGCAGCCGACAGAGCGGGGGCCTTCTCAATGAGCAGTTCTTC
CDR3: CASSRQSGGLLNEQFF

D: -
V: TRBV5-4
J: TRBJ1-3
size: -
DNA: TGTGCCAGCAGACCAGGGCCGGGGGTTGGAAACACCATATATTTT
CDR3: CASRPGPGVGNTIYF

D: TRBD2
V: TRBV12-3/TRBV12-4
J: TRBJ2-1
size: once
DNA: TGTGCCAGCAGGGAGTCCGGGGGGGATGGCTTCTTC
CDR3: CASRESGGDGFF

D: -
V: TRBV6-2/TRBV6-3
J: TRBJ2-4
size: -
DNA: TGTGCCAGCAGTCCCGGGACACCTATAATTCAGTACTTC
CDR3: CASSPGTPIIQYF

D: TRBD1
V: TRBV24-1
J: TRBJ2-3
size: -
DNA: TGTGCCACCAGTGGGACAGGGTACACAGATACGCAGTATTTT
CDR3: CATSGTGYTDTQYF

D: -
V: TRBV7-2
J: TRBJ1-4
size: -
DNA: TGTGCCAGCAGTCCAGACGACGGACCCTTTAATGAAAAACTGTTTTTT
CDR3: CASSPDDGPFNEKLFF

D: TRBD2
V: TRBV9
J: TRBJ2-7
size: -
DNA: TGTGCCAGCAGCGTATCCGGGACTAGCGGGGACCGGGGCGAGCAGTACTTC
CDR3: CASSVSGTSGDRGEQYF

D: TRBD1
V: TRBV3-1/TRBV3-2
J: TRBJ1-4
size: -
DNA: TGTGCCAGCAGCTCCGGGACAGGGGAGCACGGGGAAAAACTGTTTTTT
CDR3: CASSSGTGEHGEKLFF

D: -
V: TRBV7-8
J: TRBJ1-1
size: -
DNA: TGTGCCAGCAGCCGGAGCTCTCAAGCTGAAGCTTTCTTT
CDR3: CASSRSSQAEAFF

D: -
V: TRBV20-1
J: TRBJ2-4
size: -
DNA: TGCAGTGCTAGTCAAGGCGGGGTAGCCAAAAACATTCAGTACTTC
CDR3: CSASQGGVAKNIQYF

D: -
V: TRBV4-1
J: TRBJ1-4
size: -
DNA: TGCGCCAGCAGCACACCGTTCAGGACTGATGAAAAACTGTTTTTT
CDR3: CASSTPFRTDEKLFF

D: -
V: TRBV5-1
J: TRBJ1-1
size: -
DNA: TGCGCCAGCAGCTTGACTGGGGAGGTGAACACTGAAGCTTTCTTT
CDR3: CASSLTGEVNTEAFF

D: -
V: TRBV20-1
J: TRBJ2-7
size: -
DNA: TGCAGCGCCCCTTGGGCAGGCGAGCAGTACTTC
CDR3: CSAPWAGEQYF

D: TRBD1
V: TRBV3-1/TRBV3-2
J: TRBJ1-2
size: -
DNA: TGTGCCAGCAGCCAACCACAGGGGAACTATGGCTACACCTTC
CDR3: CASSQPQGNYGYTF

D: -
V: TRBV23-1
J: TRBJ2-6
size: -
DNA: TGCGCCAGCAGTCAATCCGTCTCTGGGGCCAACGTCCTGACTTTC
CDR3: CASSQSVSGANVLTF

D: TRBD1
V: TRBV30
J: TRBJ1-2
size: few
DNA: TGTGCCTGGAGTCAACAGGGGGCCTATGGCTACACCTTC
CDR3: CAWSQQGAYGYTF

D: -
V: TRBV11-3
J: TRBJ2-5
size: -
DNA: TGTGCCAGCAGCTCCAGGAGTGGCGGGGAAGAGACCCAGTACTTC
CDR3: CASSSRSGGEETQYF

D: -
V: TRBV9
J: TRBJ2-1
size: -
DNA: TGTGCCAGCAACACAGGGACCTCCTACAATGAGCAGTTCTTC
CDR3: CASNTGTSYNEQFF

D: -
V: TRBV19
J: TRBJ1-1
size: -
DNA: TGTGCCAGTAGTGCCCTGGGCCACACTGAAGCTTTCTTT
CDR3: CASSALGHTEAFF

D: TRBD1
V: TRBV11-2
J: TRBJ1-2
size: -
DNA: TGTGCCAGCAGCCCACGACAGGGACTAAGGGGCTACACCTTC
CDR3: CASSPRQGLRGYTF

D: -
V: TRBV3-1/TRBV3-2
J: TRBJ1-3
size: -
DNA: TGTGCCAGCAGTTGGTCCGGGCCCACGGGGGGTCAAAACACCATATATTTT
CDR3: CASSWSGPTGGQNTIYF

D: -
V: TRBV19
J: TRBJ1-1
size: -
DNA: TGTGCCAGTAGGGGAATTCTAAACATGAACACTGAAGCTTTCTTT
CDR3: CASRGILNMNTEAFF

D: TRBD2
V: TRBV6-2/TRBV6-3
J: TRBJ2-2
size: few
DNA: TGTGCCAGCAGTTTTTTAGCGGGGTTGGACACCGGGGAGCTGTTTTTT
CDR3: CASSFLAGLDTGELFF

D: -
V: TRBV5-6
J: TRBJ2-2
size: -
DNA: TGTGCCAGCAGCTCCCTTAACGGGGAGCTGTTTTTT
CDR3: CASSSLNGELFF

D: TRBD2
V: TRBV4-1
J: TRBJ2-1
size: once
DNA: TGCGCCAGCAGCCCGAGCGGGGGGGGCTACAATGAGCAGTTCTTC
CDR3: CASSPSGGGYNEQFF

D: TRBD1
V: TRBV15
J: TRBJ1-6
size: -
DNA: TGTGCCACCAGCAGAGGGCAGGGGGCCTATAATTCACCCCTCCACTTT
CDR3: CATSRGQGAYNSPLHF

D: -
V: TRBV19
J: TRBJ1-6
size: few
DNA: TGTGCCAGTACAAGGACGGCGGGTTCACCCCTCCACTTT
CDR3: CASTRTAGSPLHF

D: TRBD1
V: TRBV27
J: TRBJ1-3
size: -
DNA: TGTGCCAGCAGTCACAGGGGGCTTGGAAACACCATATATTTT
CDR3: CASSHRGLGNTIYF

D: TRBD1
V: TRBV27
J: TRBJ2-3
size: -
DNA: TGTGCCAGCAGTGGGGGGACAGGGGGCGCCGAAGATACGCAGTATTTT
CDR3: CASSGGTGGAEDTQYF

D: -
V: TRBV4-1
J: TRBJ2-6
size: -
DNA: TGCGCCAGCAGCCAAGACCCTCCGGGGTACTCTGGGGCCAACGTCCTGACTTTC
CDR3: CASSQDPPGYSGANVLTF

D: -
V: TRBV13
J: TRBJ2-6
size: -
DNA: TGTGCCAGCAGCCGACGGAGCTCCGGGGCCAACGTCCTGACTTTC
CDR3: CASSRRSSGANVLTF

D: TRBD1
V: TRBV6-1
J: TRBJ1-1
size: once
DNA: TGTGCCAGCAGTGAACTGGGACAGGACACTGAAGCTTTCTTT
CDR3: CASSELGQDTEAFF

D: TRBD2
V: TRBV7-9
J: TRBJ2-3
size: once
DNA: TGTGCCAGCAGCTTAGGTACTAGCGGGGACTTCACAGATACGCAGTATTTT
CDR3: CASSLGTSGDFTDTQYF

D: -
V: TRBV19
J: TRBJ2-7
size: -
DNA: TGTGCCACCTCCACGCCGGGCAGGAACTACGAGCAGTACTTC
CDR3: CATSTPGRNYEQYF

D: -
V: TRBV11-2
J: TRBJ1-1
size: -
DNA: TGTGCCAGCAGGAGTCCGGGGAACACTGAAGCTTTCTTT
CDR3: CASRSPGNTEAFF

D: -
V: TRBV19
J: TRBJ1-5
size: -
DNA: TGTGCCAGTGCCCGCGGGGCGGGTGGCAATCAGCCCCAGCATTTT
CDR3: CASARGAGGNQPQHF

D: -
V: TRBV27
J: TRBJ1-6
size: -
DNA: TGTGCCAGCAGTTTAAGATCAAATCCGGGACAAACTTTTTGGCCTTATAATTCACCCCTCCACTTT
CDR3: CASSLRSNPGQTFWPYNSPLHF

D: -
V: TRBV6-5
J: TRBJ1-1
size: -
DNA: TGTGCCAGCAGGGTAGGGAACACTGAAGCTTTCTTT
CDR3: CASRVGNTEAFF

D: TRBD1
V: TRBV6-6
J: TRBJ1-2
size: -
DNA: TGTGCCAGCAGTCCTCCTCCCAGGGGGAATGGCTACACCTTC
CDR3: CASSPPPRGNGYTF

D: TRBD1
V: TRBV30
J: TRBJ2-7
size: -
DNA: TGTGCCGGCGACAGGGGGGGAGAGCAGTACTTC
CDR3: CAGDRGGEQYF

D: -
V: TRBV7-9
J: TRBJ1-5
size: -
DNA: TGTGCCAGCAGCTTCGGTGGCGGTTCTAGCAATCAGCCCCAGCATTTT
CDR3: CASSFGGGSSNQPQHF

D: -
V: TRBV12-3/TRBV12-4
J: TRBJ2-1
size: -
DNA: TGTGCCAGCAGTTTCGCGATTGAGCAGTTCTTC
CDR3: CASSFAIEQFF

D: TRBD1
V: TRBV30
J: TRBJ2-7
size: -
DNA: TGTGCCTGGAGTCAACGGGACAGGGCGGACGAGCAGTACTTC
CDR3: CAWSQRDRADEQYF

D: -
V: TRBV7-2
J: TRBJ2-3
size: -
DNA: TGTGCCAGCAGCTTAGAGGCCGGGGCCAGCACAGATACGCAGTATTTT
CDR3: CASSLEAGASTDTQYF

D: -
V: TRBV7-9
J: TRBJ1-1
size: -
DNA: TGTGCCAGCAGCTTATCTCCCTCGACAGAGAACACTGAAGCTTTCTTT
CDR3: CASSLSPSTENTEAFF

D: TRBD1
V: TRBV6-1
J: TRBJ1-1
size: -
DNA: TGTGCCAGCAGTGAAGCGCTACAGGGGCTGGACACTGAAGCTTTCTTT
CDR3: CASSEALQGLDTEAFF

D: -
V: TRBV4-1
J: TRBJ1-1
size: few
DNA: TGCGCCAGCAGCCAATTGGTGGTGGATGAAGCTTTCTTT
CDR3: CASSQLVVDEAFF

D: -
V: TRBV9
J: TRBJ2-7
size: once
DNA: TGTGCCAGCAGCGTCCCCCAGGGAGATTGGGTCTACGAGCAGTACTTC
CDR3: CASSVPQGDWVYEQYF

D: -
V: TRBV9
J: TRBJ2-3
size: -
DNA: TGTGCCAGCAGCGTATTGAGCACAGATACGCAGTATTTT
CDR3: CASSVLSTDTQYF

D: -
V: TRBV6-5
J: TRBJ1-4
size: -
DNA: TGTGCCAGCAGTTACGGGGCAACTAATGAAAAACTGTTTTTT
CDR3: CASSYGATNEKLFF

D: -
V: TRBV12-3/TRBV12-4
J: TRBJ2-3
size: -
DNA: TGTGCCAGCAGGGCAAGCTTCACAGATACGCAGTATTTT
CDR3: CASRASFTDTQYF

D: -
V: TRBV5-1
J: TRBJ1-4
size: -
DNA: TGCGCCAGCAGCTTGGGGAGTAATGAAAAACTGTTTTTT
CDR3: CASSLGSNEKLFF

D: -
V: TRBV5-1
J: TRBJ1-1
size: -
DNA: TGCGCCAGCAGTCTGGGGGGCAGGTCAAACACTGAAGCTTTCTTT
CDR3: CASSLGGRSNTEAFF

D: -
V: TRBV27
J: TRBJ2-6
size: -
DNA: TGTGCCAGCAGTTTACTCCCGTTAGGGGCCAACGTCCTGACTTTC
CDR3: CASSLLPLGANVLTF

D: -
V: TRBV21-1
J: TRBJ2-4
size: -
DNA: TGTGCCAGCAGCAAGTACAGGGGGGGATCCAAAAACATTCAGTACTTC
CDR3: CASSKYRGGSKNIQYF